What follows are 15 T cell receptor beta chains derived from one specimen sequenced in a study of T cell responses to AZD1222 COVID-19 vaccine. This table comes from immunoSEQ multiplex PCR, and its TCRdb copy is limited to in-frame clones, with some not included. Counted here are 80,000 to 90,000 clones, 90% occurring once; the ten biggest clones make up approximately 3%. The sequencing here drew on peripheral blood, taken on day 0 of AZD1222 vaccination. Source of these receptors: an adult in good health.

This clone has just one count. For the CDR3, the DNA is TGTGCCAGCAGCCAAGAGCGGGGGGGGGCTTCATCTAGCACAGATACGCAGTATTTT. Protein: CASSQERGGASSSTDTQYF. This chain joins TRBV3-1 (or the pseudogene TRBV3-2) and TRBJ2-3, with TRBD2 matching over 9 bases. The CDR3 contains 19 residues. Trimming cost V 0 bases and J 0 bases; bases outside gene matches: 10. Per germline, CDR1 LGHDT and CDR2 YNNKEL (reference sequence).

The rearrangement uses TRBV5-1 and TRBJ2-1; D gene unclear. Germline V gene data show CDR1 as SGHRS and CDR2 as YFSETQ. The CDR3 is 15 amino acids. V was pared by 4 bases and J by 0 bases, with 11 bases between. CDR3 bases: TGCGCCAGCAGCCTGACGGTAAGCTCCTACAATGAGCAGTTCTTC. Protein: CASSLTVSSYNEQFF. Drawing the rest from reference TRBV5-1 and TRBJ2-1, the complete variable domain is KAGVTQTPRYLIKTRGQQVTLSCSPISGHRSVSWYQQTPGQGLQFLFEYFSETQRNKGNFPGRFSGRQFSNSRSEMNVSTLELGDSALYLCASSLTVSSYNEQFFGPGTRLTVL.

The CDR3 DNA follows: TGTGCCAGCAGCCAAGGGGGACTCCAGTACGAGCAGTACTTC. This encodes CASSQGGLQYEQYF. The J gene is TRBJ2-7, the V gene TRBV3-1 (or the pseudogene TRBV3-2), with TRBD2 as a possible D gene (6 bases). The CDR3 totals 14 residues. Germline CDR1 reads LGHDT; CDR2 reads YNNKEL (reference sequence). Trimming stripped 1 base from V and 4 bases from J, with 11 bases between.

This clone was observed once. The rearrangement joins TRBV6-5 to TRBJ1-1; tentative D call: TRBD1 (5 bases). The CDR3 totals 13 residues. CDR1 is MNHEY, CDR2 SVGAGI, per germline. V was trimmed by 6 bases and J by 3 bases, leaving 11 bases between them. The CDR3 loop is CASSDDRDTEAFF. For the CDR3, the DNA is TGTGCCAGCAGCGACGACAGAGACACTGAAGCTTTCTTT.

In nucleotides, the CDR3 is TGTGCCAGCAGCCTCCGGGACAGCTTGCAGTACTTC. It encodes CASSLRDSLQYF. The chain uses TRBV7-9 and TRBJ2-7, with 7 positions matching TRBD1. V was pared by 5 bases and J by 9 bases, with 7 bases of the junction left unmatched. The CDR3 runs 12 residues. Germline V gives CDR1 SEHNR, CDR2 FQNEAQ (reference sequence).

This rearrangement joins TRBV10-2 to TRBJ2-2; 12 bases map to TRBD2. This CDR3 comprises 16 residues. Germline CDR1 WSHSY, CDR2 SAAADI. Germline trimming cut 4 bases from V and 7 bases from J; bases unmatched to any gene: 7. Here the CDR3 DNA reads TGCGCCAGCAGTGGACTAGCGGGGGAAAAAGGCGGGGAGCTGTTTTTT. Protein: CASSGLAGEKGGELFF.

The chain couples TRBV19 to TRBJ2-5; tentative D call: TRBD2 (6 bases). V was pared by 5 bases and J by 4 bases, with 17 bases between. CDR3 size: 15 residues. Per germline, CDR1 LNHDA and CDR2 SQIVND (reference sequence). The CDR3 DNA follows: TGTGCCAGTAGTGACTGGACCCTGGGGGGAGAGACCCAGTACTTC. Protein: CASSDWTLGGETQYF.

V gene TRBV30 combines with J gene TRBJ2-1; 11 bases line up with TRBD2. The V gene's germline CDR1 is GTSNPN and CDR2 SVGIG (reference sequence). V lost 7 bases to trimming and J lost 6 bases; unmatched junction nucleotides: 5. The length of the CDR3 is 13 residues. The CDR3 sequence is CALAGGPSNEQFF. The CDR3 DNA follows: TGTGCCTTAGCGGGAGGGCCCAGCAATGAGCAGTTCTTC.

The rearrangement uses TRBV30 and TRBJ2-5; 8 nucleotides align to TRBD2. This CDR3 spans 15 amino acids. Germline CDR1 GTSNPN, CDR2 SVGIG (reference sequence). The V gene end was trimmed by 0 bases and the J gene end by 4 bases; junction bases not matched to a gene: 7. The CDR3: CAWSVAGGVSETQYF. In DNA, the CDR3 is TGTGCCTGGAGTGTGGCGGGAGGTGTATCAGAGACCCAGTACTTC.

This rearrangement joins TRBV5-1 to TRBJ1-5; D unclear. This CDR3 spans 13 amino acids. V was pared by 2 bases and J by 7 bases, with 10 bases between. Germline CDR1 reads SGHRS; CDR2 reads YFSETQ. DNA for the CDR3: TGCGCCAGCAGCTTAAGTTTGGCCCAGCCCCAGCATTTT. It is translated as CASSLSLAQPQHF.

The chain has TRBV3-1 (or the pseudogene TRBV3-2) and TRBJ1-2; 9 bases are a match to TRBD1. The CDR3 contains 15 residues. The V gene end was trimmed by 3 bases and the J gene end by 3 bases; junction bases not matched to a gene: 5. Looked up from germline, CDR1 is LGHDT and CDR2 is YNNKEL (reference sequence). This chain's CDR3 is CASSHRDRVDYGYTF. The CDR3 DNA follows: TGTGCCAGCAGCCACCGGGACAGGGTGGACTATGGCTACACCTTC.

The CDR3 loop reads CASSWGGRTQYF. The CDR3 nucleotides read TGTGCCAGCAGCTGGGGGGGAAGGACGCAGTATTTT. The chain is built from TRBV13 and TRBJ2-3; 7 nucleotides align to TRBD2. The CDR3 extends over 12 amino acids. Germline V CDR1 and CDR2: PRHDT, FYEKMQ (reference sequence). The V segment lost 4 bases and the J segment 9 bases; nucleotides outside the gene matches: 4.

The rearrangement links TRBV4-1 to TRBJ2-2; TRBD2 is a possible D gene (6 bases). Germline V gene data show CDR1 as MGHRA and CDR2 as YSYEKL. V was cut by 4 bases and J by 1 base, with 7 bases left in between. This CDR3 comprises 14 residues. The CDR3 is CASSRAGNTGELFF. The DNA for the CDR3 is TGCGCCAGCAGCCGAGCGGGGAACACCGGGGAGCTGTTTTTT.

This chain uses TRBV15 with TRBJ1-4; D is ambiguous. Trimming pared 0 bases from V and 0 bases from J, leaving 8 bases between. CDR1 and CDR2 from the germline V gene are LNHNV and YYDKDF (reference sequence). CDR3 size: 16 residues. CDR3: CATSRDKTATNEKLFF. The CDR3 DNA reads as TGTGCCACCAGCAGAGATAAGACTGCAACTAATGAAAAACTGTTTTTT.

The chain uses TRBV7-9 and TRBJ1-1, with 8 bases aligning to TRBD1. V was clipped by 7 bases and J by 6 bases; unmatched bases: 10. Germline assignment: CDR1 SEHNR and CDR2 FQNEAQ (reference sequence). The CDR3 totals 14 residues. The CDR3 region is CASITDRGGAEAFF. Here the CDR3 DNA reads TGTGCCAGCATAACTGACAGGGGAGGGGCTGAAGCTTTCTTT.